Presented here are 31 T cell receptor beta chains from one specimen sequenced in a study of blood T cell repertoires in COVID-19. Measured with immunoSEQ multiplex PCR; TCRdb has only the in-frame clones, and not every one. Of fewer than 25,000 clones detected, over 80% appear once; the ten largest clones hold 25%. The sample was peripheral blood. Every receptor here comes from a human donor with active COVID-19. The donor label of this sample is uncertain.

The chain uses TRBV7-2 and TRBJ2-5, with 7 nucleotides matching TRBD2. V lost 5 bases to trimming and J lost 5 bases; unmatched junction nucleotides: 17. Germline V CDR1 and CDR2: SGHTA, FQGNSA. CDR3 length: 17 amino acids. In nucleotides, the CDR3 is TGTGCCAGCAGCATGCAATTAGCGGGCCCCGGTAGGGAGACCCAGTACTTC. Its translation is CASSMQLAGPGRETQYF.

The chain is built from TRBV5-1 and TRBJ2-5; D is undetermined. Germline lookup yields CDR1 SGHRS and CDR2 YFSETQ. The CDR3 extends over 13 amino acids. Trimming pared 2 bases from V and 3 bases from J, leaving 8 bases between. For the CDR3, the DNA is TGCGCCAGCAGCTTATCGCAGGAAGAGACCCAGTACTTC. This translates into CASSLSQEETQYF.

CDR3 coding DNA: TGTGCCTGGTTAGGACAGGGTGGAGGCTACACCTTC. Amino acid sequence: CAWLGQGGGYTF. This sequence joins TRBV30 and TRBJ1-2; 8 bases map to TRBD1. The V gene end was trimmed by 5 bases and the J gene end by 8 bases; junction bases not matched to a gene: 7. Per the germline V gene, CDR1 is GTSNPN and CDR2 is SVGIG (reference sequence). CDR3 length: 12 amino acids.

CDR3 nucleotides: TGTGCCTCTGGCGGGGGCTACGAGCAGTACTTC. Protein sequence: CASGGGYEQYF. The chain is built from TRBV3-1 (or the pseudogene TRBV3-2) and TRBJ2-7; the match to TRBD2 covers 7 bases. This CDR3 region has 11 residues. Trimming at V came to 11 bases and at J to 3 bases, leaving 4 bases not matched to a gene. Germline V gene sequence: CDR1 LGHDT, CDR2 YNNKEL (reference sequence).

V and J are TRBV4-3 and TRBJ2-7; no reliable D call. Per germline, CDR1 LGHNA and CDR2 YSLEER. Trimming removed 0 bases at V and 0 bases at J, with 9 bases between. This CDR3 has 15 amino acids. CDR3 residues: CASSQDASSSYEQYF. The CDR3 DNA is TGCGCCAGCAGCCAAGACGCATCGAGCTCCTACGAGCAGTACTTC.

The rearrangement joins TRBV7-6 to TRBJ2-2, with 9 nucleotides matching TRBD2. Germline V CDR1 and CDR2: SGHVS, FNYEAQ. The CDR3 extends over 17 amino acids. Trimming cost V 4 bases and J 3 bases; bases outside gene matches: 9. This chain's CDR3 is CASSSFGTSTYTGELFF. For the CDR3, the DNA is TGTGCCAGCAGCTCTTTCGGGACTAGCACGTACACCGGGGAGCTGTTTTTT.

The V and J genes are TRBV19 and TRBJ1-1, with 9 bases matching TRBD1. The germline CDR1 and CDR2 sequences are LNHDA and SQIVND (reference sequence). The V gene end was trimmed by 6 bases and the J gene end by 5 bases; junction bases not matched to a gene: 7. The CDR3 consists of 14 residues. The CDR3 DNA reads as TGTGCCAGTAGCCTACAGGGGGCGGGAACTGAAGCTTTCTTT. It yields the protein CASSLQGAGTEAFF.

The rearrangement joins TRBV6-5 to TRBJ2-3; 11 bases are a match to TRBD2. The CDR3 is 14 residues long. J gave up 5 bases and V 5 bases, and 3 bases lay outside the gene matches. Germline V CDR1 and CDR2: MNHEY, SVGAGI. The DNA for the CDR3 is TGTGCCAGCAGTCTAGCGGGAGGCCGAGATACGCAGTATTTT. This translates into CASSLAGGRDTQYF.

The rearrangement joins TRBV7-2 to TRBJ2-7; possibly TRBD2 for D (5 bases). Trimming removed 1 base at V and 3 bases at J, with 13 bases between. Germline-derived CDR1 and CDR2 are SGHTA and FQGNSA. The CDR3 consists of 15 residues. The CDR3 sequence: CASSLESLALYEQYF. The CDR3 DNA reads as TGTGCCAGCAGCTTAGAGAGTCTAGCCCTCTACGAGCAGTACTTC.

V is TRBV4-1 and J is TRBJ2-1, with TRBD2 identical over 8 bases. Germline V gives CDR1 MGHRA, CDR2 YSYEKL. V shed 2 bases and J 4 bases; nucleotides not matched to a gene: 7. This CDR3 region has 16 residues. The chain's CDR3 is CASSQNAGGGYNEQFF. Written as DNA, the CDR3 is TGCGCCAGCAGCCAAAACGCGGGGGGCGGGTACAATGAGCAGTTCTTC.

This chain uses TRBV5-1 with TRBJ1-3; D remains unclear. From germline, CDR1 is SGHRS and CDR2 YFSETQ. CDR3 size: 14 residues. V lost 0 bases and J 3 bases, leaving 7 bases between the germline ends. The CDR3 coding sequence is TGCGCCAGCAGCTTGGTGGGCTTTGGAAACACCATATATTTT. Amino acids: CASSLVGFGNTIYF.

This clone is a singleton in its sample. The chain joins TRBV7-2 to TRBJ1-2, with TRBD1 matching 8 bases. With V trimmed by 5 bases and J by 6 bases, 8 bases remained unmatched. The CDR3 length is 14 residues. Germline lookup yields CDR1 SGHTA and CDR2 FQGNSA. CDR3 sequence reads: CASSPRGTGHGYTF. DNA for the CDR3: TGTGCCAGCAGCCCCAGGGGGACAGGTCATGGCTACACCTTC.

The V call is TRBV11-2, the J call TRBJ2-1, with 7 bases that match TRBD2. CDR1 and CDR2 from the germline V gene are SGHAT and FQNNGV. V shed 0 bases and J 9 bases; nucleotides not matched to a gene: 17. This CDR3 has 18 residues. Here the CDR3 DNA reads TGTGCCAGCAGCTTAGACGTTGGGCGGGGGAGACCCGTGGGTGAGCAGTTCTTC. It yields the protein CASSLDVGRGRPVGEQFF.

The rearrangement links TRBV5-5 to TRBJ2-5; 10 nucleotides align to TRBD1. The length of the CDR3 is 15 residues. Germline-derived CDR1 and CDR2 are SGHKS and YYEKEE (reference sequence). J gave up 5 bases and V 1 base, and 5 bases lay outside the gene matches. This chain's CDR3 is CASSLRGTGVETQYF. The CDR3 DNA reads as TGTGCCAGCAGCTTGCGGGGGACAGGGGTCGAGACCCAGTACTTC.

The chain has TRBV5-1 and TRBJ2-1, with TRBD1 identical over 9 bases. Germline CDR1 SGHRS, CDR2 YFSETQ. With 0 bases clipped from V and 7 bases from J, the junction kept 8 bases outside the gene matches. This CDR3 region has 16 residues. The CDR3 here is CASSLAFGQGFNEQFF. As DNA, the CDR3 is TGCGCCAGCAGCTTGGCCTTTGGACAGGGGTTTAATGAGCAGTTCTTC.

This sequence joins TRBV7-9 and TRBJ2-7, with D perhaps TRBD1 (6 bases). Trimming removed 2 bases at V and 2 bases at J, with 19 bases between. The V gene's germline CDR1 is SEHNR and CDR2 FQNEAQ (reference sequence). The CDR3 sequence is 17 residues long. In DNA, the CDR3 is TGTGCCAGCAGCTTAAGTAGTGGGACACCGTTTGCCTACGAGCAGTACTTC. This sequence encodes CASSLSSGTPFAYEQYF.

The V and J genes are TRBV6-5 and TRBJ2-3, with D maybe TRBD1 (6 bases). Trimming cost V 7 bases and J 2 bases, with 16 bases left between them. The CDR3 spans 15 residues. Germline lookup yields CDR1 MNHEY and CDR2 SVGAGI. The CDR3 spells CASKPTGLDTDTQYF. CDR3 DNA: TGTGCCAGCAAGCCGACAGGCCTAGACACAGATACGCAGTATTTT.

The CDR3 loop reads CASSLVANYGYTF. CDR3 nucleotides: TGTGCCAGCAGCCTTGTCGCTAACTATGGCTACACCTTC. The chain employs TRBV3-1 (or the pseudogene TRBV3-2) and TRBJ1-2, with D uncertain. CDR3 length: 13 residues. Trimming shortened V by 4 bases and J by 0 bases, and 6 bases separated the two germline ends. CDR1 is LGHDT, CDR2 YNNKEL, per germline (reference sequence).

This clone was picked up a small number of times. The CDR3 loop reads CASSELARLNEQFF. The CDR3 DNA reads as TGTGCCAGCAGTGAGTTGGCTCGTTTAAATGAGCAGTTCTTC. V gene TRBV6-1 combines with J gene TRBJ2-1, with no clear D. Per the germline V gene, CDR1 is MNHNS and CDR2 is SASEGT. The CDR3 is made up of 14 amino acids. V lost 3 bases, J lost 7 bases, and 13 bases lay in between.

This clone has a single count. The conserved phenylalanine or tryptophan normally closing the CDR3 is absent here, so this likely arose from a read error. The limits of the CDR3 on the DNA are not certain, so only TCRdb's listed CDR3 is given. The chain carries TRBV7-4 and TRBJ2-3; the tabulated D call, TRBD2, remains unverified against the DNA. The CDR3 has 15 amino acids, counting both end residues. The germline V gene has CDR1 SGHVT and CDR2 SQSDAQ. This CDR3 is CASSHDAGLAGGGRE.

This clone was counted once. The V gene is TRBV28, the J gene TRBJ2-1; no reliable D call. V was pared by 6 bases and J by 10 bases, with 7 bases between. CDR1 and CDR2 from the germline V gene are MDHEN and SYDVKM. This CDR3 comprises 10 residues. The CDR3 loop is CASSTREQFF. CDR3 bases: TGTGCCAGCAGCACCAGAGAGCAGTTCTTC. The full variable domain, with the rest looked up from reference TRBV28 and TRBJ2-1, is DVKVTQSSRYLVKRTGEKVFLECVQDMDHENMFWYRQDPGLGLRLIYFSYDVKMKEKGDIPEGYSVSREKKERFSLILESASTNQTSMYLCASSTREQFFGPGTRLTVL.

This chain links TRBV10-2 with TRBJ1-5; tentative D call: TRBD1 (6 bases). The germline CDR1 and CDR2 sequences are WSHSY and SAAADI. The CDR3 contains 14 residues. Between the trimmed V and J ends, which lost 4 bases and 5 bases, there was a span of 12 bases. The CDR3 coding sequence is TGCGCCAGCAGTGTAAGCCAGGGGCATCAGCCCCAGCATTTT. Its protein is CASSVSQGHQPQHF.

CDR3 nucleotide sequence: TGTGCCAGTAGGATTGGGACTAGCGTGGGGTGGAATGAGCAGTTCTTC. This gives the protein CASRIGTSVGWNEQFF. The V gene is TRBV19, the J gene TRBJ2-1; 10 bases map to TRBD2. The length of the CDR3 is 16 residues. Germline CDR1 is LNHDA and CDR2 is SQIVND (reference sequence). Trimming cost V 6 bases and J 7 bases; bases outside gene matches: 12.

This rearrangement joins TRBV7-2 to TRBJ2-1, with TRBD2 matching 9 bases. The V segment lost 2 bases and the J segment 5 bases; nucleotides outside the gene matches: 7. CDR3 length equals 16 residues. Germline CDR1 and CDR2: SGHTA and FQGNSA. In nucleotides, the CDR3 is TGTGCCAGCAGCTTATCGGCGGGAGGGCCCCACAATGAGCAGTTCTTC. It translates to CASSLSAGGPHNEQFF.

The J gene is TRBJ2-7, the V gene TRBV2; TRBD2 matches at 9 bases. J lost 7 bases, V lost 2 bases, and 9 bases had no gene match. The CDR3 is 15 amino acids. In germline, CDR1 is SNHLY, CDR2 FYNNEI. CDR3 protein: CASSELASGVREQYF. The DNA for the CDR3 is TGTGCCAGCAGTGAATTGGCTAGCGGGGTGCGTGAGCAGTACTTC. Complete variable domain (other parts from reference TRBV2 and TRBJ2-7): EPEVTQTPSHQVTQMGQEVILRCVPISNHLYFYWYRQILGQKVEFLVSFYNNEISEKSEIFDDQFSVERPDGSNFTLKIRSTKLEDSAMYFCASSELASGVREQYFGPGTRLTVT.

The rearrangement uses TRBV19 and TRBJ1-6; TRBD1 matches at 9 bases. This CDR3 has 13 residues. Trimming took 5 bases from V and 11 from J; bases not matched to a gene: 4. The germline V gene has CDR1 LNHDA and CDR2 SQIVND (reference sequence). As DNA, the CDR3 is TGTGCCAGTAGTCTAGGACAGGGGCCACCCCTCCACTTT. Amino acids: CASSLGQGPPLHF.

J is TRBJ2-5 and V is TRBV3-1 (or the pseudogene TRBV3-2), with D perhaps TRBD2 (5 bases). Trimming shortened V by 1 base and J by 4 bases, and 19 bases separated the two germline ends. The CDR3 consists of 17 residues. Germline loops: CDR1 LGHDT, CDR2 YNNKEL (reference sequence). The CDR3 reads CASSQVLEGDDAETQYF. The DNA of the CDR3 is TGTGCCAGCAGCCAAGTACTAGAGGGAGACGACGCAGAGACCCAGTACTTC.

This rearrangement joins TRBV4-1 to TRBJ2-7; 8 bases map to TRBD1. The CDR3 is 16 amino acids. Germline CDR1 is MGHRA and CDR2 is YSYEKL. After removal of 3 bases from V and 6 bases from J, the junction contained 13 bases not matched to a gene. The CDR3 DNA sequence: TGCGCCAGCAGCCACACGGGGACAGGTATCCCTTTCGAGCAGTACTTC. It is translated as CASSHTGTGIPFEQYF.

This clone was picked up a small number of times. The chain carries TRBV7-9 and TRBJ1-1; 7 bases match TRBD1. The CDR3 spans 14 residues. CDR1 and CDR2 (germline): SEHNR, FQNEAQ (reference sequence). With 1 base clipped from V and 7 bases from J, the junction kept 6 bases outside the gene matches. The CDR3 DNA is TGTGCCAGCAGCTTAGGGAGGGGGCAAAATGAAGCTTTCTTT. Protein sequence: CASSLGRGQNEAFF. The full variable domain, with the rest looked up from reference TRBV7-9 and TRBJ1-1, is DTGVSQNPRHKITKRGQNVTFRCDPISEHNRLYWYRQTLGQGPEFLTYFQNEAQLEKSRLLSDRFSAERPKGSFSTLEIQRTEQGDSAMYLCASSLGRGQNEAFFGQGTRLTVV.

V gene TRBV9 combines with J gene TRBJ1-2; weak D call: TRBD1 (5 bases). The CDR3 spans 15 residues. Trimming pared 0 bases from V and 6 bases from J, leaving 15 bases between. Germline V gene lookup returns CDR1 SGDLS and CDR2 YYNGEE. This CDR3 reads CASSVGQFDVDGYTF. The DNA for the CDR3 is TGTGCCAGCAGCGTAGGACAGTTTGACGTCGATGGCTACACCTTC.

This clone was observed once. This chain joins TRBV27 and TRBJ2-7; maybe TRBD2 (6 bases). This CDR3 is 15 amino acids long. Germline lookup yields CDR1 MNHEY and CDR2 SMNVEV (reference sequence). Trimming cost V 2 bases and J 3 bases, with 14 bases left between them. CDR3 DNA sequence: TGTGCCAGCAGTTTAACTGGCGGGGCCCTCTACGAGCAGTACTTC. Protein sequence: CASSLTGGALYEQYF.